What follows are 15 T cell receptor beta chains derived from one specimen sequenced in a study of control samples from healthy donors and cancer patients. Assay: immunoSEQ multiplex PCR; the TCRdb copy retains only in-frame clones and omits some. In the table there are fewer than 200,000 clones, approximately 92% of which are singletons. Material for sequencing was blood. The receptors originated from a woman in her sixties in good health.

In DNA form, the CDR3 reads TGTGCCAGCAGCGTGACAGGGGGCTCCACAGATACGCAGTATTTT. It yields the protein CASSVTGGSTDTQYF. The chain is built from TRBV11-3 and TRBJ2-3, with 10 bases that match TRBD1. Losses at the gene ends were 5 bases for V and 2 bases for J; bases not matched to a gene: 4. The CDR3 spans 15 residues. Looked up from germline, CDR1 is SGHNT and CDR2 is YENEEA.

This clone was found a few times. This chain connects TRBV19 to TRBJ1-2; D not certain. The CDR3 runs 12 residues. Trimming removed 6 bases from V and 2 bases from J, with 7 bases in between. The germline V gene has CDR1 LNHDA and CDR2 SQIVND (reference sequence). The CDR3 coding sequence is TGTGCCAGTAGCAGTAACAACTATGGCTACACCTTC. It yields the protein CASSSNNYGYTF.

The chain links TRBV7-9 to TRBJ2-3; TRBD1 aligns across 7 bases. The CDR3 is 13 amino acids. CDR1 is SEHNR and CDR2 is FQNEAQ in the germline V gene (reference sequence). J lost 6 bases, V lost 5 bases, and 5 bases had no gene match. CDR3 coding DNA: TGTGCCAGCAGCCCAGACAGGGACGATACGCAGTATTTT. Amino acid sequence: CASSPDRDDTQYF.

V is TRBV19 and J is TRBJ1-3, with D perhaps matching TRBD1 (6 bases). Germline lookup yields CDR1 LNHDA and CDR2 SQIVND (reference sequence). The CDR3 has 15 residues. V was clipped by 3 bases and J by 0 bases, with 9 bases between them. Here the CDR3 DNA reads TGTGCCAGTAGTATCGACAGGAGCTCTGGAAACACCATATATTTT. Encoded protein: CASSIDRSSGNTIYF.

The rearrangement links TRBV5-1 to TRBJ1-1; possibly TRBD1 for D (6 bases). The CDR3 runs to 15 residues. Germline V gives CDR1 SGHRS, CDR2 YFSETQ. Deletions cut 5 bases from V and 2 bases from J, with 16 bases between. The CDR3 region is CASSLMGDTNTEAFF. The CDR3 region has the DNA TGCGCCAGCAGTCTAATGGGGGACACTAACACTGAAGCTTTCTTT.

In nucleotides, the CDR3 is TGTGCCAGCAGTACCCAGGGGCTTAACACTGAAGCTTTCTTT. Translated, it gives CASSTQGLNTEAFF. V usage is TRBV2 and J usage is TRBJ1-1, with D possibly being TRBD1 (6 bases). V gave up 5 bases and J gave up 2 bases, with 12 bases separating them. This CDR3 region has 14 residues. Germline-derived CDR1 and CDR2 are SNHLY and FYNNEI. Based on the CDR3 plus reference TRBV2 and TRBJ1-1, the full variable domain is EPEVTQTPSHQVTQMGQEVILRCVPISNHLYFYWYRQILGQKVEFLVSFYNNEISEKSEIFDDQFSVERPDGSNFTLKIRSTKLEDSAMYFCASSTQGLNTEAFFGQGTRLTVV.

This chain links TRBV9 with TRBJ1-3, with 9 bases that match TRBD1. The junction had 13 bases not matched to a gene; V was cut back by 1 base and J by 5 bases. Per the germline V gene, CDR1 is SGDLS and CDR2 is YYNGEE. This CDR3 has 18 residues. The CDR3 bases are TGTGCCAGCAGCGTACAGCTACTTCCCGGGACAGGGAGAAACACCATATATTTT. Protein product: CASSVQLLPGTGRNTIYF.

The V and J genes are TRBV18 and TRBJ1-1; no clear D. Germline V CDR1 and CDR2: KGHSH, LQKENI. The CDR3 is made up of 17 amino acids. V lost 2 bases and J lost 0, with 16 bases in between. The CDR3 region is CASSPVMPGPMNTEAFF. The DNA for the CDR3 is TGTGCCAGCTCACCAGTAATGCCAGGCCCAATGAACACTGAAGCTTTCTTT.

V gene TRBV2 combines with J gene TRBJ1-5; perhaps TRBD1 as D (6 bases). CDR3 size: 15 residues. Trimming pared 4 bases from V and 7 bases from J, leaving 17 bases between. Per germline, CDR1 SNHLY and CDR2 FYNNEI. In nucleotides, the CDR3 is TGTGCCAGCAGTGGGCAACAGGGAGAGGGGCAGCCCCAGCATTTT. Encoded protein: CASSGQQGEGQPQHF.

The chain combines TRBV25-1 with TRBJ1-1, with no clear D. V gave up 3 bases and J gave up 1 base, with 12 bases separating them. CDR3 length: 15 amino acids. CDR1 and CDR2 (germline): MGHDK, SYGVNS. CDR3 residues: CASSEWLTPNTEAFF. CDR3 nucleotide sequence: TGTGCCAGCAGTGAGTGGCTCACTCCGAACACTGAAGCTTTCTTT.

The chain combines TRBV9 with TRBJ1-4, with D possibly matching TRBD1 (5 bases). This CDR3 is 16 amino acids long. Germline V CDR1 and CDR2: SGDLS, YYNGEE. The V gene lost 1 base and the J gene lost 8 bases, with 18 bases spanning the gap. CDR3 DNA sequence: TGTGCCAGCAGCGTACAGTCCGAGGGGCCGGAGGAAAAACTGTTTTTT. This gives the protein CASSVQSEGPEEKLFF.

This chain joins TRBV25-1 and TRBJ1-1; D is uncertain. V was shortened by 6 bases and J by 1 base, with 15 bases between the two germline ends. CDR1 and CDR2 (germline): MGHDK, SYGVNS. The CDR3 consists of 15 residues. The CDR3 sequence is CASSPVRPQNTEAFF. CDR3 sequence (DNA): TGTGCCAGCAGCCCGGTGCGTCCCCAGAACACTGAAGCTTTCTTT.

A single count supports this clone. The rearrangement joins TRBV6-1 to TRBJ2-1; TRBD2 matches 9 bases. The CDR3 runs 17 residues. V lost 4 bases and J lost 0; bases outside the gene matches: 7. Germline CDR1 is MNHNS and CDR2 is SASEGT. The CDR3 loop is CASSVLSGSSSYNEQFF. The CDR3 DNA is TGTGCCAGCAGTGTTCTTAGCGGGAGTAGCTCCTACAATGAGCAGTTCTTC.

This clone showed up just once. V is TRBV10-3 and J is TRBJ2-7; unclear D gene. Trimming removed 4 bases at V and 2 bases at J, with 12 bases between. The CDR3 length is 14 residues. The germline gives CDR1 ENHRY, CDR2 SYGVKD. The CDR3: CAISGQDQTYEQYF. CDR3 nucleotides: TGTGCCATCAGTGGGCAGGACCAGACCTACGAGCAGTACTTC.

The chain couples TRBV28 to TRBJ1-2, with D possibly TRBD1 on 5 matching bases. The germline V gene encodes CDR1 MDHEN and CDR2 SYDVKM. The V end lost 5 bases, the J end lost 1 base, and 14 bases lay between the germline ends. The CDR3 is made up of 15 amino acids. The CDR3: CASSPGARRNYGYTF. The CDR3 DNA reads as TGTGCCAGCAGTCCTGGGGCCCGCCGTAACTATGGCTACACCTTC.